Below, one TCR beta chain is given with its context. Its antigen is undetermined. The PCR made use of 60 Vbeta and 13 Jbeta primers. TCRdb keeps only in-frame clones here, not all; method: immunoSEQ multiplex PCR. Of about 220,000 clones listed, roughly 87% are singletons. Losses at the gene ends were 3 bases for V and 0 bases for J; bases not matched to a gene: 8. Germline V gene data show CDR1 as MNHEY and CDR2 as SMNVEV (reference sequence). This CDR3 has 17 residues. These data originate in a study of cytomegalovirus exposure and HLA in healthy donors. As for the study in general: Previous work identified 120 million or so unique TCR beta sequences from about 200 million T cells. Whole-study results and caveats: The authors confirmed in vitro that a few CMV-associated chains were specific for CMV antigens. An analysis done earlier found most TCR beta V segments productive about 90% or about 30% of the time.

The chain carries TRBV27 and TRBJ2-4, with 7 bases that match TRBD2. The sequence came from a middle-aged man in good health and CMV-seropositive. Material for sequencing was PBMCs. This CDR3 is CASSFASGAVAKNIQYF. CDR3 nucleotide sequence: TGTGCCAGCAGTTTTGCGAGCGGGGCCGTAGCCAAAAACATTCAGTACTTC.